The clone carrying this T cell receptor (beta chain) was observed once. An end of the junction does not agree with germline; a read error may underlie this. The table came from immunoSEQ multiplex PCR; TCRdb's copy has only in-frame clones and leaves some out. The table records roughly 190,000 clones, around nine tenths of them present only once. The germline V gene encodes CDR1 LNHDA and CDR2 SQIVND (reference sequence). CDR3 length equals 13 residues. The sample comes from a study of cytomegalovirus exposure and HLA in healthy donors. Sequencing input: PBMCs. The chain has TRBV19 and TRBJ2-3, with a weak D call TRBD2 (6 bases). The clonotype comes from a man aged 25-45 years in good health and CMV-seropositive. CDR3 residues: CSAGRGSADTQYF. The DNA for the CDR3 is TGCTCTGCTGGTCGGGGGTCGGCAGATACGCAGTATTTT.